The clone carrying this TCR beta chain was observed a few times. The antigen is unknown. 60 Vbeta and 13 Jbeta primers were used in PCR. Produced via immunoSEQ multiplex PCR; TCRdb's table is partial and in-frame only. The sample carries 130,000 or so clones, around 80% recorded once. This record comes from a study of cytomegalovirus exposure and HLA in healthy donors. The study, taken as a whole, reports: Further analysis was carried out later, and it showed several of the most significant clusters appearing linked to common viral pathogens.

The CDR3 covers 16 residues. V was trimmed by 4 bases and J by 0 bases, leaving 16 bases between them. From germline, CDR1 is SNHLY and CDR2 FYNNEI. The gene calls are TRBV2 and TRBJ2-7, with D tentatively TRBD1 (5 bases). Sequencing was carried out using PBMCs. This clonotype was sampled from a man aged 25-45 years in good health and CMV-seronegative. The CDR3 DNA reads as TGTGCCAGCAGTGGATCCCTGACAGAACCCTCCTACGAGCAGTACTTC. Translation gives CASSGSLTEPSYEQYF.